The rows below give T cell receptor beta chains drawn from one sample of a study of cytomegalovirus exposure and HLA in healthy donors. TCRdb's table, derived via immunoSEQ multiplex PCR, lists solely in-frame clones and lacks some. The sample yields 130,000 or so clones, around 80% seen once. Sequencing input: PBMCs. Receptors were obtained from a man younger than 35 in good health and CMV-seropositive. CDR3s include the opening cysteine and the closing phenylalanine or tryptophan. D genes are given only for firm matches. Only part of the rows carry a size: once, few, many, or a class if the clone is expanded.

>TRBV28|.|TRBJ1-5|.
CASRSDSSPQHF
TGTGCCAGCAGGTCCGACAGTTCGCCCCAGCATTTT
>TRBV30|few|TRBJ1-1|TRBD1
CASQGELASTEAFF
TGTGCCTCCCAGGGGGAACTCGCCTCCACTGAAGCTTTCTTT
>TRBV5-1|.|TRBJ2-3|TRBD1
CASSWQGQHTDTQYF
TGCGCCAGCAGCTGGCAGGGACAGCACACAGATACGCAGTATTTT
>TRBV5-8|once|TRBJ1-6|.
CASSLAGWPPLHF
TGTGCCAGCAGCTTGGCAGGGTGGCCACCCCTCCACTTT
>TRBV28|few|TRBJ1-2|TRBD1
CASSSGTGVVYGYTF
TGTGCCAGCAGTTCCGGGACAGGGGTTGTCTATGGCTACACCTTC
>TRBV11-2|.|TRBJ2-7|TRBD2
CACWASGTYEQYF
TGTGCCTGCTGGGCTAGCGGTACCTACGAGCAGTACTTC
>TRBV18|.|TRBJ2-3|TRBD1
CASSNNPGQTTDTQYF
TGTGCCAGCTCAAATAACCCGGGACAGACCACAGATACGCAGTATTTT
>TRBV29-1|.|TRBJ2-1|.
CSVEGPGMNEQFF
TGCAGCGTTGAAGGCCCAGGGATGAATGAGCAGTTCTTC
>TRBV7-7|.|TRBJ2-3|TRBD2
CASSLAGASGSWSDTQYF
TGTGCTAGCAGCTTAGCGGGGGCTAGCGGGAGTTGGTCAGATACGCAGTATTTT
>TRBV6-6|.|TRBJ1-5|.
CASSWTPGQPQHF
TGTGCCAGCAGTTGGACACCCGGCCAGCCCCAGCATTTT
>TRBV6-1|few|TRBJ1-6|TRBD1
CASSETTGEVSPLHF
TGTGCCAGCAGTGAAACTACAGGGGAGGTTTCACCCCTCCACTTT
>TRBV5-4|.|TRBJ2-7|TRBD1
CASSSPTGVGEQYF
TGTGCCAGCAGCAGCCCGACAGGGGTGGGGGAGCAGTACTTC
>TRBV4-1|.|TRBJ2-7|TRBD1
CASSQTMGTGGTYEQYF
TGCGCCAGCAGCCAGACGATGGGGACAGGGGGGACCTACGAGCAGTACTTC
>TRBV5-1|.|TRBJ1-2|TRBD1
CASSLRDRGPSNYGYTF
TGCGCCAGCAGCTTAAGGGACAGGGGACCGTCTAACTATGGCTACACCTTC
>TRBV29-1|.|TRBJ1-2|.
CSVEAGTGDAYGYTF
TGCAGCGTTGAAGCCGGAACAGGAGACGCTTATGGCTACACCTTC
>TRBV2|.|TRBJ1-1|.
CASSVLGAAAFF
TGTGCCAGCAGTGTGCTGGGGGCGGCGGCTTTCTTT
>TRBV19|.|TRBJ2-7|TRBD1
CASSIVGQSYEQYF
TGTGCCAGTAGTATCGTGGGACAGTCCTACGAGCAGTACTTC
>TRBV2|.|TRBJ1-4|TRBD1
CASSEFQKGGAGEKLFF
TGTGCCAGCAGTGAATTCCAAAAAGGGGGCGCGGGTGAAAAACTGTTTTTT
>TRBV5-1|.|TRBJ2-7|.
CASSLETGAIYEQYF
TGCGCCAGCAGCTTGGAGACGGGAGCCATCTACGAGCAGTACTTC
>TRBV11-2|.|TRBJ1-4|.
CASSLDRVNEKLFF
TGTGCCAGCAGCTTAGACAGGGTTAATGAAAAACTGTTTTTT
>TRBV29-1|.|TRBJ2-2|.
CSVDRSGTGELFF
TGCAGCGTTGATAGGTCGGGCACCGGGGAGCTGTTTTTT
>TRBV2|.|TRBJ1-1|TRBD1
CASSEAPGQGLTEAFF
TGTGCCAGCAGTGAAGCGCCTGGACAGGGGCTCACTGAAGCTTTCTTT
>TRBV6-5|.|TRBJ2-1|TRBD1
CASRDRGAEQFF
TGTGCCAGCAGGGACAGGGGGGCTGAGCAGTTCTTC
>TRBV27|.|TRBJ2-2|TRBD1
CASREDRGHGELFF
TGTGCCAGCAGGGAAGACAGGGGTCACGGGGAGCTGTTTTTT